This T cell receptor beta chain was documented in a study of blood T cell repertoires in COVID-19. Germline values: CDR1 SGHVS, CDR2 FQNEAQ. Trimming shortened V by 1 base and J by 0 bases, and 10 bases separated the two germline ends. The CDR3 totals 16 residues. Libraries were prepared by immunoSEQ multiplex PCR; TCRdb keeps only in-frame clonotypes and omits some of them. The table shows over 200,000 clones, with 88% occurring only once. This clone showed up many times. This chain joins TRBV7-8 and TRBJ1-5; D not resolved. Sequenced input: peripheral blood. The TCR comes from a woman aged 55-70 years with acute or convalescent COVID-19. The CDR3 nucleotides read TGTGCCAGCAGCTTAGGGGAGGCCTATAGCAATCAGCCCCAGCATTTT. The encoded protein is CASSLGEAYSNQPQHF. The full variable domain, with the rest looked up from reference TRBV7-8 and TRBJ1-5, is GAGVSQSPRYKVAKRGQDVALRCDPISGHVSLFWYQQALGQGPEFLTYFQNEAQLDKSGLPSDRFFAERPEGSVSTLKIQRTQQEDSAVYLCASSLGEAYSNQPQHFGDGTRLSIL.